This TCR beta chain appears in the sequencing data of a study of blood T cells in healthy people across ages. Study-wide results and limits: TCR beta diversity per million T cells fell roughly linearly with age. PBMC samples, being unsorted, prevented any conclusive comparison of naive and antigen-experienced cells. Because donor CMV status was unknown, expanded clonotype changes were possibly confounded.

This clonotype was counted a few times. What it recognizes is unknown. One end of the junction varies from germline; a read error may be responsible. Through a sample-barcoded 5' primer and a J-beta primer mix, a second PCR was run for roughly 7 to 11 cycles. TCRdb itself ran the 5' RACE reads through MiXCR, one entry per CDR3 protein. The sample consists of about 800,000 distinct CDR3 sequences, around 25% of them appearing once. The CDR3 contains 16 residues. CDR1 is SGHTA, CDR2 FQGNSA, per germline. Separately, the same data were catalogued under a study of T cells of mothers and their children.

The rearrangement links TRBV7-2 to TRBJ1-2; D is uncertain. The TCR sequence derives from a boy younger than 18 in good health. The sequencing sample was made of blood. The DNA for the CDR3 is TGTGCCAGCAGCCTAGCCCAGTGGGAGACTCAAGGGGGCTACACCTTC. It yields the protein CASSLAQWETQGGYTF. Combining the CDR3 with reference TRBV7-2 and TRBJ1-2 gives the whole variable domain GAGVSQSPSNKVTEKGKDVELRCDPISGHTALYWYRQSLGQGLEFLIYFQGNSAPDKSGLPSDRFSAERTGGSVSTLTIQRTQQEDSAVYLCASSLAQWETQGGYTFGSGTRLTVV.